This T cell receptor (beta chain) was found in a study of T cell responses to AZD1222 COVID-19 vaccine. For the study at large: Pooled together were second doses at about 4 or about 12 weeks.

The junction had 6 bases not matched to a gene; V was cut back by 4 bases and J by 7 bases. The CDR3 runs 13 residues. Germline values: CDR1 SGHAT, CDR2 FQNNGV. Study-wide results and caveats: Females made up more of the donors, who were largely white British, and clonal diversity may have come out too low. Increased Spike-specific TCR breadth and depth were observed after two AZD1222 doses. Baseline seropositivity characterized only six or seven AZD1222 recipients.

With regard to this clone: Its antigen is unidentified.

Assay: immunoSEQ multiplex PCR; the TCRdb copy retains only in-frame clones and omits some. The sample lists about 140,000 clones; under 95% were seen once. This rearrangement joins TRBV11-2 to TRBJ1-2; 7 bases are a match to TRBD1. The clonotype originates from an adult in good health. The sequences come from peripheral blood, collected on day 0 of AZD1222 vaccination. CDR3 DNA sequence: TGTGCCAGCAGCTGGTGGGACAGCGCTGGCTACACCTTC. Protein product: CASSWWDSAGYTF. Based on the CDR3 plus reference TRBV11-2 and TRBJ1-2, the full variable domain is EAGVAQSPRYKIIEKRQSVAFWCNPISGHATLYWYQQILGQGPKLLIQFQNNGVVDDSQLPKDRFSAERLKGVDSTLKIQPAKLEDSAVYLCASSWWDSAGYTFGSGTRLTVV.